The rows below give T cell receptor beta chains drawn from one sample of a study of beta chain features in type 1 diabetes. Only in-frame clones appear in the TCRdb table, and some are missing; sequencing was by immunoSEQ multiplex PCR. The table records about 150,000 clones, approximately 8.1% of them present only once. Specimen: central memory CD4+ T cells from blood. These receptors all come from a woman aged 40 to 49 with type 1 diabetes. CDR3s leave out the opening cysteine and the closing phenylalanine or tryptophan. Fields, in order: V gene, CDR3 protein.

>TRBV6-1
ASSGTPDGLLTQY
>TRBV18
ASSPFSSGDQETQY
>TRBV30
AWSAPLGARETQY
>TRBV30
AWSLGGMREETQY
>TRBV7-6
ASSLGSSWETQY
>TRBV4-2
ASSVDRVSYNEQF
>TRBV30
AWSPGGSGEQY
>TRBV7-2
ASSQGLRNQPQH
>TRBV7-2
ASSLDPGGGSYEQY
>TRBV19
ASIGLAGGTKNIQY
>TRBV28
ASSLQGSQPQH
>TRBV6-5
ASTWTSGPEQF
>TRBV21-1
ASRRQGQGIPRYEQY
>TRBV29-1
SVGGVNTEAF
>TRBV6-5
ASRQTTYGYT
>TRBV29-1
SALRGWGTEAF
>TRBV7-2
ASASGETQY
>TRBV2
ASTDQRVHNEQF
>TRBV2
ASPRTANTEAF
>TRBV29-1
SGEGSGTEAF
>TRBV9
ASSVGTVNEQY
>TRBV7-9
ASSPQAGGGETQY
>TRBV2
ASSGETDTQY
>TRBV30
AWSLYNEQF
>TRBV9
ASSAGQGADTQY
>TRBV28
ASSNGGTQPQH
>TRBV7-2
ASSLGYSGDNQPQH
>TRBV4-3
ASSRLKMGTGGTEAF
>TRBV6-5
ASSRAGGNEQF
>TRBV6-6
ASSARGHEKLF
>TRBV25-1
ASSDWGQDHSPLH
>TRBV7-9
ASTPGWRETNSPLH
>TRBV29-1
SAGEGGGYT
>TRBV7-9
ASSPTVRYEQY
>TRBV19
ASRTSGSYHEQF
>TRBV30
AWSADTEAF
>TRBV29-1
SATSGQNTEAF
>TRBV5-1
ASSLGLAGGPLEETQY
>TRBV5-6
ASRLGQTGNTIY
>TRBV11-1
ASSLQEGSYNEQF
>TRBV29-1
SVETGRNEQY
>TRBV7-8
ASSLSSGGNNEQF
>TRBV19
ASSPRTGGISPKAF
>TRBV5-6
ASSPRGTNYGYT
>TRBV28
ASSSPWTVNTEAF
>TRBV19
ASSRQGAATNEKLF
>TRBV5-4
ASSQDHATSGKETQY
>TRBV7-2
ASSSRQGAYEQF
>TRBV20-1
SAEFTDTQY
>TRBV29-1
SAIKGVEAF
>TRBV7-3
ASSLYGQGARTEAF
>TRBV28
ASRTAPNEKLF
>TRBV7-2
ASSHTQGGYT
>TRBV5-4
ASSLAGTNEKLF